Presented here are 25 T cell receptor beta chains from one specimen sequenced in a study of shared clonotypes between healthy human individuals. CD8 cells regarded as naive lacked CD45RO, were positively chosen for CCR7, and omitted terminally differentiated effector memory CD45RA+ cells. The assay was immunoSEQ multiplex PCR, and TCRdb's table has in-frame clones only and misses some. Of about 800,000 clones in the sample, roughly 96% were seen once. Sequenced input: naive CD8+ T cells sorted from blood. The receptors stem from a man aged 25 to 40 in good health.

A remark on this clone: Additional DNA sequences in this sample encode the identical CDR3. The chain is built from TRBV5-1 and TRBJ2-7; 8 bases match TRBD2. Germline-derived CDR1 and CDR2 are SGHRS and YFSETQ. The CDR3 totals 15 residues. Unmatched junction bases numbered 3, after V lost 0 bases and J lost 1 base. CDR3: CASSLAASGSYEQYF. CDR3 coding DNA: TGCGCCAGCAGCTTGGCCGCTAGCGGGTCCTACGAGCAGTACTTC.

The table lists this clone with a count of one. The CDR3 nucleotides are TGCAGCGTTGTCAACCGGGAAACCCAAGAGACCCAGTACTTC. It is translated as CSVVNRETQETQYF. This chain joins TRBV29-1 and TRBJ2-5, with D possibly matching TRBD2 (5 bases). V was cut by 4 bases and J by 1 base, with 13 bases left in between. The CDR3 runs 14 residues. Germline V gene sequence: CDR1 SQVTM, CDR2 ANQGSEA.

The chain links TRBV9 to TRBJ2-3; tentatively, D is TRBD2 (5 bases). This CDR3 has 13 residues. Per germline, CDR1 SGDLS and CDR2 YYNGEE. Trimming pared 8 bases from V and 4 bases from J, leaving 14 bases between. The CDR3 DNA follows: TGTGCCAGTGCTCGAGGGAGTCCAGATACGCAGTATTTT. Translated: CASARGSPDTQYF.

The chain uses TRBV4-3 and TRBJ2-7; TRBD1 matches at 10 bases. The CDR3 sequence is 14 residues long. From germline, CDR1 is LGHNA and CDR2 YSLEER. After removal of 4 bases from V and 4 bases from J, the junction contained 4 bases not matched to a gene. The CDR3 sequence is CASSPDRGGYEQYF. CDR3 coding DNA: TGCGCCAGCAGCCCGGACAGGGGGGGTTACGAGCAGTACTTC.

V gene TRBV9 combines with J gene TRBJ1-2, with D possibly being TRBD1 (5 bases). Per germline, CDR1 SGDLS and CDR2 YYNGEE. V was cut by 6 bases and J by 7 bases, with 16 bases left in between. This CDR3 region has 13 residues. For the CDR3, the DNA is TGTGCCAGCACCCTAGACAGTTTCACTGGCTACACCTTC. This encodes CASTLDSFTGYTF.

J is TRBJ1-3 and V is TRBV4-1; D is perhaps TRBD1 (6 bases). The CDR3 consists of 15 residues. V lost 2 bases and J 4 bases, leaving 12 bases between the germline ends. The germline V gene has CDR1 MGHRA and CDR2 YSYEKL. The CDR3: CASSQSPGAGNTIYF. The CDR3 nucleotides read TGCGCCAGCAGCCAATCCCCAGGGGCAGGAAACACCATATATTTT.

The chain recombines TRBV6-1 with TRBJ2-5, with TRBD2 identical over 14 bases. With V trimmed by 4 bases and J by 5 bases, 9 bases remained unmatched. The germline V gene encodes CDR1 MNHNS and CDR2 SASEGT. This CDR3 contains 17 residues. CDR3 residues: CASSGGTSGGSWETQYF. As DNA, the CDR3 is TGTGCCAGCAGTGGAGGGACTAGCGGGGGATCATGGGAGACCCAGTACTTC.

The J gene is TRBJ2-1, the V gene TRBV27; a possible D gene is TRBD1 (6 bases). V was clipped by 1 base and J by 3 bases, with 10 bases between them. From germline, CDR1 is MNHEY and CDR2 SMNVEV (reference sequence). The CDR3 runs to 15 residues. The CDR3 nucleotides read TGTGCCAGCAGTTTATTCAGGGGAGTCTACAATGAGCAGTTCTTC. Translated, it gives CASSLFRGVYNEQFF.

The rearrangement links TRBV2 to TRBJ2-1, with a possible D match to TRBD1 (5 bases). Germline CDR1 reads SNHLY; CDR2 reads FYNNEI. With 1 base removed from V and 0 bases from J, the gap between germline ends came to 19 bases. CDR3 length: 19 amino acids. CDR3 sequence: CASSEGPLQETSSYNEQFF. The CDR3, as DNA: TGTGCCAGCAGTGAAGGTCCCCTACAGGAGACGAGCTCCTACAATGAGCAGTTCTTC.

The V gene is TRBV27, the J gene TRBJ2-6, with D hard to call. The germline gives CDR1 MNHEY, CDR2 SMNVEV (reference sequence). V dropped 3 bases and J dropped 5 bases, with 5 bases sitting between them. This CDR3 contains 13 residues. CDR3 nucleotide sequence: TGTGCCAGCAGTTTCTCCAGGGCCAACGTCCTGACTTTC. Amino acid sequence: CASSFSRANVLTF.

This clone was picked up one time. This chain connects TRBV9 to TRBJ1-1, with D possibly TRBD1 on 5 matching bases. Germline CDR1 is SGDLS and CDR2 is YYNGEE. The length of the CDR3 is 15 residues. V was shortened by 3 bases and J by 1 base, with 13 bases between the two germline ends. The CDR3 region is CASSGGSRGNTEAFF. DNA for the CDR3: TGTGCCAGCAGCGGGGGGAGCCGAGGGAACACTGAAGCTTTCTTT.

The V gene is TRBV7-8, the J gene TRBJ2-1; 10 positions agree with TRBD2. The CDR3 runs 16 residues. The junction had 9 bases not matched to a gene; V was cut back by 0 bases and J by 10 bases. The V gene's germline CDR1 is SGHVS and CDR2 FQNEAQ. The CDR3 reads CASSLASGRPAIEQFF. The CDR3 DNA reads as TGTGCCAGCAGCTTAGCTAGCGGGAGGCCCGCAATAGAGCAGTTCTTC.

The rearrangement links TRBV9 to TRBJ1-3, with D unclear. The CDR3 has 16 residues. Looked up from germline, CDR1 is SGDLS and CDR2 is YYNGEE. V was shortened by 4 bases and J by 0 bases, with 14 bases between the two germline ends. The CDR3 DNA reads as TGTGCCAGCAGCACGTACAGTACCTACTCTGGAAACACCATATATTTT. Amino acids: CASSTYSTYSGNTIYF.

The chain recombines TRBV14 with TRBJ2-7; no reliable D call. Germline V lookup: CDR1 SGHDN, CDR2 FVKESK. V gave up 4 bases and J gave up 11 bases, with 9 bases separating them. CDR3 length: 10 residues. The DNA for the CDR3 is TGTGCCAGCAGCCTCCGATGGGAGTACTTC. Its protein is CASSLRWEYF.

V gene TRBV27 combines with J gene TRBJ2-1; D tentatively reads TRBD1 or TRBD2 (5 bases each). V dropped 5 bases and J dropped 7 bases, with 12 bases sitting between them. The CDR3 is 13 amino acids. Germline loops: CDR1 MNHEY, CDR2 SMNVEV (reference sequence). The CDR3 DNA reads TGTGCCAGCAGTCCCTCGTGGGGGAATGAGCAGTTCTTC. This sequence encodes CASSPSWGNEQFF.

This rearrangement joins TRBV7-6 to TRBJ1-1, with D hard to call. Between the trimmed V and J ends, which lost 1 base and 8 bases, there was a span of 8 bases. The CDR3 has 12 amino acids. Germline values: CDR1 SGHVS, CDR2 FNYEAQ. CDR3 bases: TGTGCCAGCAGCTTAGGAGGCAGCGAAGCTTTCTTT. Protein: CASSLGGSEAFF.

The J gene is TRBJ2-1, the V gene TRBV27; a possible D gene is TRBD2 (5 bases). The CDR3 runs 14 residues. V was trimmed by 2 bases and J by 5 bases, leaving 10 bases between them. Germline-derived CDR1 and CDR2 are MNHEY and SMNVEV (reference sequence). The CDR3: CASSLGGSNNEQFF. CDR3 coding DNA: TGTGCCAGCAGTTTAGGAGGTTCGAACAATGAGCAGTTCTTC.

The chain uses TRBV25-1 and TRBJ1-1; D is unresolved. V shed 5 bases and J shed 5 bases, with 9 bases lying between them. From germline, CDR1 is MGHDK and CDR2 SYGVNS. The CDR3 runs to 12 residues. CDR3 loop: CASSYGGTEAFF. Here the CDR3 DNA reads TGTGCCAGCAGTTACGGTGGTACTGAAGCTTTCTTT.

The V and J genes are TRBV7-3 and TRBJ2-1, with 11 positions matching TRBD2. Per the germline V gene, CDR1 is SGHTA and CDR2 is FQGTGA. Germline trimming cut 5 bases from V and 7 bases from J; bases unmatched to any gene: 13. This CDR3 is built from 17 residues. The CDR3 nucleotides read TGTGCCAGCAGCCCCTCCTCCTTTAGCGGGGGGGCAAATGAGCAGTTCTTC. Amino acids: CASSPSSFSGGANEQFF.

The chain recombines TRBV27 with TRBJ2-7; 7 bases are a match to TRBD2. CDR1 and CDR2 (germline): MNHEY, SMNVEV (reference sequence). J was trimmed by 3 bases and V by 8 bases; bases with no gene match: 4. This CDR3 is 12 amino acids long. The CDR3 coding sequence is TGTGCCAGCGGGAGGGGCGGCTACGAGCAGTACTTC. It translates to CASGRGGYEQYF.

A remark on this clone: Additional DNA sequences in this sample encode the identical CDR3. The chain couples TRBV28 to TRBJ2-7, with no clear D. V dropped 8 bases and J dropped 2 bases, with 7 bases sitting between them. Germline V gene sequence: CDR1 MDHEN, CDR2 SYDVKM. CDR3 length: 11 residues. The CDR3 DNA sequence: TGTGCCAGCTCATGGGCCTACGAGCAGTACTTC. Protein sequence: CASSWAYEQYF.

The CDR3 sequence is CASSLGTGSEKLFF. The CDR3, as DNA: TGCGCCAGCAGCTTAGGGACAGGGAGTGAAAAACTGTTTTTT. The genes are TRBV5-1 and TRBJ1-4; 9 bases align to TRBD1. The CDR3 is 14 residues long. Germline-derived CDR1 and CDR2 are SGHRS and YFSETQ. The V and J ends lost 2 bases and 7 bases, in that order; junction bases with no gene match: 3.

The CDR3 sequence is CASSAKGRQEQYF. The CDR3 coding sequence is TGTGCCAGCAGCGCCAAGGGGAGGCAGGAGCAGTACTTC. This chain connects TRBV7-9 to TRBJ2-7, with D tentatively TRBD2 (6 bases). This CDR3 contains 13 residues. Germline loops: CDR1 SEHNR, CDR2 FQNEAQ (reference sequence). V dropped 5 bases and J dropped 7 bases, with 15 bases sitting between them.

The CDR3 sequence: CASSPLPGRQPQHF. Here the CDR3 DNA reads TGTGCCAGCTCACCACTGCCGGGTCGTCAGCCCCAGCATTTT. The chain joins TRBV18 to TRBJ1-5; D is unclear. In germline, CDR1 is KGHSH, CDR2 LQKENI. Trimming pared 1 base from V and 6 bases from J, leaving 10 bases between. CDR3 length equals 14 residues.

The chain carries TRBV2 and TRBJ2-7; TRBD2 might be the D (5 bases). Germline-derived CDR1 and CDR2 are SNHLY and FYNNEI. With 6 bases removed from V and 5 bases from J, the gap between germline ends came to 23 bases. This CDR3 contains 16 residues. CDR3 amino acids: CASSSTRDTGWDEQYF. The CDR3 DNA reads as TGTGCCAGCAGCTCTACCCGGGATACCGGTTGGGACGAGCAGTACTTC.